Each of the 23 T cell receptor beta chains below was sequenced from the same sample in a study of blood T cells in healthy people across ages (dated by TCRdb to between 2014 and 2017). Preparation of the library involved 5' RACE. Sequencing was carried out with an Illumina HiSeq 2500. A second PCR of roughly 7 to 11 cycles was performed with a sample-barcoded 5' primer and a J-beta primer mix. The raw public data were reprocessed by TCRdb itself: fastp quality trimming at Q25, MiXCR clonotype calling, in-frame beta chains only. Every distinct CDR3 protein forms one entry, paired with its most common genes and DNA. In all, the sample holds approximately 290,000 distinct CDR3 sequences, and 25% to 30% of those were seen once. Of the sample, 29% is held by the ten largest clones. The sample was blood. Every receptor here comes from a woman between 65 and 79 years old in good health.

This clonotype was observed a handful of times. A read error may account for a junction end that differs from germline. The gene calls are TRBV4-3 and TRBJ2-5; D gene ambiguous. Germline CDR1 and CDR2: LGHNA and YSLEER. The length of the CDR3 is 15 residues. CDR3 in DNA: TGCGCCAGCTGCCAAGATATGCAGGCCCAAGAGACCCAGTACTTC. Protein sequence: CASCQDMQAQETQYF.

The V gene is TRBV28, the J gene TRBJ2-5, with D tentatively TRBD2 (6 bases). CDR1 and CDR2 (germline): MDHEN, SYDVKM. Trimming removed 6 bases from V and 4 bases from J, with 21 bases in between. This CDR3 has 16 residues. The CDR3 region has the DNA TGTGCCAGCAGCCCCCCGACAGCAACAGCGGGAGAGACCCAGTACTTC. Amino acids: CASSPPTATAGETQYF. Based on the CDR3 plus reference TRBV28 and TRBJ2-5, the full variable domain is DVKVTQSSRYLVKRTGEKVFLECVQDMDHENMFWYRQDPGLGLRLIYFSYDVKMKEKGDIPEGYSVSREKKERFSLILESASTNQTSMYLCASSPPTATAGETQYFGPGTRLLVL.

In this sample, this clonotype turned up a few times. The CDR3 nucleotides are TGTGCCAGCAACCCCCAGGGAGGGTCCTACGAGCAGTACTTC. Translation gives CASNPQGGSYEQYF. The rearrangement uses TRBV2 and TRBJ2-5, with 7 positions matching TRBD2. The end of the DNA fits TRBJ2-7 better, so the J call may be wrong. The germline V gene has CDR1 SNHLY and CDR2 FYNNEI. CDR3 size: 14 residues.

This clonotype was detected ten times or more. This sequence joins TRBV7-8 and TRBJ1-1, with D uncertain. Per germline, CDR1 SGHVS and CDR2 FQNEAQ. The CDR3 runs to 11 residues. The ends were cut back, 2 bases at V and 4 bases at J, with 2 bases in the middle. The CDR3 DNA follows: TGTGCCAGCAGCTTAAGCACTGAAGCTTTCTTT. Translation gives CASSLSTEAFF.

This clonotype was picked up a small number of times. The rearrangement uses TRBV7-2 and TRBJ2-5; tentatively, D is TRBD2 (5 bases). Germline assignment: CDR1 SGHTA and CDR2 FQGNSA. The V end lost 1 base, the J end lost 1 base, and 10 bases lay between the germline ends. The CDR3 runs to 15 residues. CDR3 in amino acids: CASSLDYRGQETQYF. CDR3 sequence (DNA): TGTGCCAGCAGCTTAGATTACCGGGGCCAAGAGACCCAGTACTTC. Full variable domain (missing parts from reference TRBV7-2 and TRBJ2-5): GAGVSQSPSNKVTEKGKDVELRCDPISGHTALYWYRQSLGQGLEFLIYFQGNSAPDKSGLPSDRFSAERTGGSVSTLTIQRTQQEDSAVYLCASSLDYRGQETQYFGPGTRLLVL.

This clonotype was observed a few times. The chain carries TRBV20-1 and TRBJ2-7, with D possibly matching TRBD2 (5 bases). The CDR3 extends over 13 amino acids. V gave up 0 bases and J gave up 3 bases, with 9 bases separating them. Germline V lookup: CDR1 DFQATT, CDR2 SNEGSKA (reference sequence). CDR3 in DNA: TGCAGTGCTAGAGAGTCTAGCTACTACGAGCAGTACTTC. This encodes CSARESSYYEQYF.

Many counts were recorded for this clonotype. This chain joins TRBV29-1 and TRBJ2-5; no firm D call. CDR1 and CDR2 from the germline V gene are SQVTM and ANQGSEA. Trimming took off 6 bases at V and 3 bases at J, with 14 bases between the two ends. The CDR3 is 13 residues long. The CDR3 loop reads CSVLPSRKETQYF. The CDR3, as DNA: TGCAGCGTCCTCCCGAGCCGGAAAGAGACCCAGTACTTC.

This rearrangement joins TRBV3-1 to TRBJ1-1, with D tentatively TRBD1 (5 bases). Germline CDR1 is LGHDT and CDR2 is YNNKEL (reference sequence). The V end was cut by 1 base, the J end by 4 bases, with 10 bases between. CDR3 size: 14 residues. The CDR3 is CASSQGFGGTEAFF. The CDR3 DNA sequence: TGTGCCAGCAGCCAAGGCTTTGGGGGCACTGAAGCTTTCTTT.

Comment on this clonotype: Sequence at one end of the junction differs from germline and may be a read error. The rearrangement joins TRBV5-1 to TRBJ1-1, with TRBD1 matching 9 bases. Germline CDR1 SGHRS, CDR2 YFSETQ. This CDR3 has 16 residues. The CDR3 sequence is CASSKEGTGRNTEAFF. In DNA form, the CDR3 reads TGCGCCAGCAGCAAGGAGGGGACAGGGAGGAACACTGAAGCCTTCTTT. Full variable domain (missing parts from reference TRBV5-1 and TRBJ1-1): KAGVTQTPRYLIKTRGQQVTLSCSPISGHRSVSWYQQTPGQGLQFLFEYFSETQRNKGNFPGRFSGRQFSNSRSEMNVSTLELGDSALYLCASSKEGTGRNTEAFFGQGTRLTVV.

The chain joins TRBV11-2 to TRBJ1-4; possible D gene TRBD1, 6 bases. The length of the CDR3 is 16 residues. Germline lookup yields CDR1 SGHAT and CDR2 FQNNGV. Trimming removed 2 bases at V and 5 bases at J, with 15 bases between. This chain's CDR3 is CASSLPRTDKNEKLFF. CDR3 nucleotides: TGTGCCAGCAGCTTACCCCGGACAGACAAAAATGAAAAACTGTTTTTT.

This CDR3 reads CASSLRQAERNNEQFF. Here the CDR3 DNA reads TGTGCCAGCAGTTTAAGGCAGGCAGAAAGGAACAATGAGCAGTTCTTC. This sequence joins TRBV12-3 or TRBV12-4 and TRBJ2-1; D call uncertain. V was pared by 2 bases and J by 5 bases, with 16 bases between. This CDR3 is built from 16 residues.

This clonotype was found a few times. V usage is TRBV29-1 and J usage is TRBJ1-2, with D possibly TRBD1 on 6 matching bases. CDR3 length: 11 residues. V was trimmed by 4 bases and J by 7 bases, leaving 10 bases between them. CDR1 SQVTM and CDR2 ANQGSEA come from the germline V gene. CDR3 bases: TGCAGCGTTGCGGGGGCGGGTGGCTACACCTTC. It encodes CSVAGAGGYTF.

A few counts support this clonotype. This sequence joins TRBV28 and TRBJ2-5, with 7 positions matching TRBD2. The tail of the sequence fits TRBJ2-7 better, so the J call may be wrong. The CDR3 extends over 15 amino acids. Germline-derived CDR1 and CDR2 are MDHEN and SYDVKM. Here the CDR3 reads CASSLIFGGNYEQYF. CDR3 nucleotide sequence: TGTGCCAGCAGTTTAATCTTCGGGGGGAACTACGAGCAGTACTTC.

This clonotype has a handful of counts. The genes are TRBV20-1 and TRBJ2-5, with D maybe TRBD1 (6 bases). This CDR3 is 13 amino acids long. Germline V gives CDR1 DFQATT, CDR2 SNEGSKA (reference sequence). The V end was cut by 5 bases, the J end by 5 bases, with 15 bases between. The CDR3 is CSARSTGGETQYF. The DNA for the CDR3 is TGCAGTGCTCGCTCGACAGGCGGGGAGACCCAGTACTTC.

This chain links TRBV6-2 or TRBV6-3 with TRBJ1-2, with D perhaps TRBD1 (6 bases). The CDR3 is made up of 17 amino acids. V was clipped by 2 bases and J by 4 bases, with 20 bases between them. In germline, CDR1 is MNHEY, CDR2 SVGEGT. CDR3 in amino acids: CASSYRTGTRTGYGYTF. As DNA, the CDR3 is TGTGCCAGCAGTTACCGGACCGGGACAAGGACCGGCTATGGCTACACCTTC.

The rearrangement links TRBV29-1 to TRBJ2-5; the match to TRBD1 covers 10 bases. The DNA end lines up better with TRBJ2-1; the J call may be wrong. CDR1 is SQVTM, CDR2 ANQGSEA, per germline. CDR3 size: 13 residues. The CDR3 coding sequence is TGCAGCGTCCGGACAGGGGGTGCGGCTGAGCAGTTCTTC. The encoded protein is CSVRTGGAAEQFF.

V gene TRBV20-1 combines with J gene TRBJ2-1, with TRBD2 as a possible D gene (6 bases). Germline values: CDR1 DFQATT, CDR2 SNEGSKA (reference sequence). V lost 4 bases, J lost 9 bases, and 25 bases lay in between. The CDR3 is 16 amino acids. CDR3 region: CSATVVGGKSFVEQFF. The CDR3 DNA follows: TGCAGTGCTACCGTAGTTGGCGGGAAAAGTTTCGTTGAGCAGTTCTTC.

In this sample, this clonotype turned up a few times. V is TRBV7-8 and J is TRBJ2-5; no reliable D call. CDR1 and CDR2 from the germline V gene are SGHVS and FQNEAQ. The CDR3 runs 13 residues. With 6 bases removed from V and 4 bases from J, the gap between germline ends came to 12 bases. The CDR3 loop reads CASSPRPPETQYF. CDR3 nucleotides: TGTGCCAGCAGTCCCCGTCCTCCAGAGACCCAGTACTTC.

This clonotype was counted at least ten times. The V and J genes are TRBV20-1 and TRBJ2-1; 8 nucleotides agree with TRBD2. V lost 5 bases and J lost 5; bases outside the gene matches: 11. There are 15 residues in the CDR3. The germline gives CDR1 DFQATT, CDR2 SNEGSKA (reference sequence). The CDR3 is CSAGIAGSPNNEQFF. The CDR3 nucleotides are TGCAGTGCTGGGATAGCGGGATCACCGAACAATGAGCAGTTCTTC.

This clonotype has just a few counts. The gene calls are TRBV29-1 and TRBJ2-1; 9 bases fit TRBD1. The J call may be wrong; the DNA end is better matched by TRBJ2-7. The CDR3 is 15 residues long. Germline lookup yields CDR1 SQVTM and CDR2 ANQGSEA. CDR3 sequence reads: CSVEQPGTGSPEQYF. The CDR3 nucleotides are TGCAGCGTTGAACAGCCCGGGACAGGGTCCCCCGAGCAGTACTTC.

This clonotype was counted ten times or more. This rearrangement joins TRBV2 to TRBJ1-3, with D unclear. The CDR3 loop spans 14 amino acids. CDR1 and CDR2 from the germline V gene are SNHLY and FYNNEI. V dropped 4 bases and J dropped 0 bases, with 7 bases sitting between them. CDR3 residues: CASSATFSGNTIYF. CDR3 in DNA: TGTGCCAGCAGTGCAACCTTCTCTGGAAACACCATATATTTT.

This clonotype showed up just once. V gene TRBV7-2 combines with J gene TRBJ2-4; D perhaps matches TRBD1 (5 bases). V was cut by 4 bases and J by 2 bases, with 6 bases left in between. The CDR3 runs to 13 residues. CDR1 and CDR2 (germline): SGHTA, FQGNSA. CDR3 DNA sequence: TGTGCCAGCAGCTCGGACACCAAAAACATTCAGTACTTC. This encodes CASSSDTKNIQYF.

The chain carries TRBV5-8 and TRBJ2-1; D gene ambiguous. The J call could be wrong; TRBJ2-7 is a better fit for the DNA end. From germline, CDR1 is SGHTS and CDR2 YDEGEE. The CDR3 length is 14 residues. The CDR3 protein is CASSAARLVPEQYF. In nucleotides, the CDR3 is TGTGCCAGCAGCGCGGCACGGCTAGTTCCGGAGCAGTACTTC.